Presented here are 24 T cell receptor beta chains from one specimen sequenced in a study of CD8+ T cells in alopecia areata. RNA extraction and reverse transcription yielded cDNA as sequencing template. Libraries were prepared by immunoSEQ multiplex PCR; TCRdb keeps only in-frame clonotypes and omits some of them. The sample includes 200,000 to 250,000 clones, 35% to 40% of them seen just once. The treatment here: oral pan-JAK inhibitor, 5-10 mg twice daily. Material: CD4+ T cells sorted from blood, obtained around week 34, from a patient treated with tofacitinib. These receptors originate from a human donor with alopecia areata.

The chain employs TRBV2 and TRBJ2-6; D remains ambiguous. Trimming left V 0 bases short and J 0 bases short, with 12 bases between. The CDR3 is made up of 18 amino acids. From germline, CDR1 is SNHLY and CDR2 FYNNEI. In DNA form, the CDR3 reads TGTGCCAGCAGTGAAGCGCGGTACGGTCCCTCTGGGGCCAACGTCCTGACTTTC. Protein product: CASSEARYGPSGANVLTF.

This chain joins TRBV5-4 and TRBJ2-6, with D unresolved. V shed 0 bases and J shed 6 bases, with 4 bases lying between them. The germline CDR1 and CDR2 sequences are SGHNT and YYREEE (reference sequence). The CDR3 runs to 13 residues. CDR3 sequence: CASSLASANVLTF. The CDR3 nucleotides are TGTGCCAGCAGCTTGGCTTCGGCCAACGTCCTGACTTTC. Full variable domain (rest looked up from reference TRBV5-4 and TRBJ2-6): ETGVTQSPTHLIKTRGQQVTLRCSSQSGHNTVSWYQQALGQGPQFIFQYYREEENGRGNFPPRFSGLQFPNYSSELNVNALELDDSALYLCASSLASANVLTFGAGSRLTVL.

V usage is TRBV30 and J usage is TRBJ2-7; TRBD2 matches at 11 bases. The V gene end was trimmed by 1 base and the J gene end by 4 bases; junction bases not matched to a gene: 3. Per germline, CDR1 GTSNPN and CDR2 SVGIG (reference sequence). This CDR3 has 14 amino acids. CDR3 coding DNA: TGTGCCTGGAGTGGGGCTAGCGGGAGGTACGAGCAGTACTTC. Its protein product is CAWSGASGRYEQYF.

The V and J genes are TRBV10-3 and TRBJ2-3, with 8 bases that match TRBD2. CDR1 ENHRY and CDR2 SYGVKD come from the germline V gene. CDR3 length equals 15 residues. Germline trimming cut 6 bases from V and 4 bases from J; bases unmatched to any gene: 9. CDR3 DNA: TGTGCCATCAGCGCCGGGACTAGTTGGGCAGATACGCAGTATTTT. The encoded protein is CAISAGTSWADTQYF.

Points on this clone: The sample holds other DNA sequences that translate to the same CDR3. The chain couples TRBV9 to TRBJ2-3; D is possibly TRBD2 (5 bases). Per germline, CDR1 SGDLS and CDR2 YYNGEE. The CDR3 is made up of 13 amino acids. V lost 0 bases to trimming and J lost 6 bases, with 8 bases between them. CDR3 in DNA: TGTGCCAGCAGCGTAGTCCCGGGGGATACGCAGTATTTT. Its protein product is CASSVVPGDTQYF.

The chain combines TRBV4-1 with TRBJ1-5; TRBD1 matches at 10 bases. Germline-derived CDR1 and CDR2 are MGHRA and YSYEKL. The ends lost 1 base at V and 0 bases at J; junction bases unmatched: 3. CDR3 size: 17 residues. In nucleotides, the CDR3 is TGCGCCAGCAGCCAAGGGGACAGGGGAGATAGCAATCAGCCCCAGCATTTT. Protein: CASSQGDRGDSNQPQHF.

This clone turned up a few times. This rearrangement joins TRBV5-4 to TRBJ2-3; D tentatively fits TRBD1 or TRBD2 (6 bases each). V was pared by 10 bases and J by 6 bases, with 15 bases between. Germline CDR1 and CDR2: SGHNT and YYREEE (reference sequence). The CDR3 consists of 12 residues. In DNA, the CDR3 is TGTGCCTCATTCAAGGGGGGTGATACGCAGTATTTT. Its translation: CASFKGGDTQYF. Full variable domain (missing parts from reference TRBV5-4 and TRBJ2-3): ETGVTQSPTHLIKTRGQQVTLRCSSQSGHNTVSWYQQALGQGPQFIFQYYREEENGRGNFPPRFSGLQFPNYSSELNVNALELDDSALYLCASFKGGDTQYFGPGTRLTVL.

As to this clone: At one boundary the junction diverges from the germline segment, which might be a read error. Here the CDR3 reads CASSIDRGDTQYF. The CDR3 DNA is TGTGCTAGCAGCATAGACAGGGGAGATACGCAGTATTTT. The rearrangement uses TRBV7-7 and TRBJ2-3, with 8 nucleotides matching TRBD1. CDR1 is SSHAT and CDR2 is FNYEAQ in the germline V gene (reference sequence). The CDR3 contains 13 residues.

This clone was observed once. CDR3 DNA: TGTGCCTCCCCCGGTCGCGGGGAGACCCAGTACTTC. Protein: CASPGRGETQYF. The V call is TRBV30, the J call TRBJ2-5; D possibly corresponds to TRBD2 (5 bases). Germline CDR1 is GTSNPN and CDR2 is SVGIG (reference sequence). V lost 7 bases and J lost 5, with 14 bases in between. The CDR3 covers 12 residues.

The chain couples TRBV6-1 to TRBJ1-2, with D unresolved. Trimming shortened V by 8 bases and J by 2 bases, and 15 bases separated the two germline ends. CDR1 and CDR2 (germline): MNHNS, SASEGT. The CDR3 sequence is 14 residues long. DNA for the CDR3: TGTGCCAGCCAAGCTATGGGTACGAACTATGGCTACACCTTC. As protein: CASQAMGTNYGYTF.

Only a few counts were recorded for this clone. V gene TRBV25-1 combines with J gene TRBJ1-2; 10 bases fit TRBD1. The CDR3 runs 15 residues. Germline CDR1 is MGHDK and CDR2 is SYGVNS. With 2 bases clipped from V and 5 bases from J, the junction kept 5 bases outside the gene matches. The CDR3 loop reads CASSEGSGQGYGYTF. CDR3 DNA: TGTGCCAGCAGTGAAGGTTCGGGACAGGGGTATGGCTACACCTTC.

V gene TRBV29-1 combines with J gene TRBJ1-5, with TRBD1 identical over 9 bases. V lost 4 bases to trimming and J lost 4 bases; unmatched junction nucleotides: 11. CDR1 and CDR2 from the germline V gene are SQVTM and ANQGSEA. This CDR3 has 16 amino acids. CDR3 amino acids: CSVAFRTGAGNQPQHF. The CDR3 DNA follows: TGCAGCGTTGCGTTTAGGACAGGGGCTGGGAATCAGCCCCAGCATTTT.

This clone was observed a single time. The chain uses TRBV27 and TRBJ1-2, with D possibly being TRBD1 (5 bases). Germline loops: CDR1 MNHEY, CDR2 SMNVEV (reference sequence). Trimming pared 5 bases from V and 7 bases from J, leaving 23 bases between. The CDR3 covers 16 residues. The CDR3 sequence: CASSERPQGRQPGYTF. CDR3 bases: TGTGCCAGCAGTGAGCGCCCACAAGGGCGACAGCCTGGCTACACCTTC.

In this sample, this clone turned up a few times. The rearrangement joins TRBV25-1 to TRBJ2-7; D might be TRBD2 (6 bases). Trimming cost V 6 bases and J 5 bases, with 17 bases left between them. Germline V CDR1 and CDR2: MGHDK, SYGVNS. The CDR3 consists of 14 residues. CDR3 loop: CASRGWTGDHEQYF. DNA of the CDR3: TGTGCCAGCAGGGGATGGACGGGGGACCACGAGCAGTACTTC.

V is TRBV25-1 and J is TRBJ1-2, with D unclear. The germline CDR1 and CDR2 sequences are MGHDK and SYGVNS. Trimming stripped 3 bases from V and 4 bases from J, with 9 bases between. The length of the CDR3 is 13 residues. In DNA form, the CDR3 reads TGTGCCAGCAGTGACCCGAACTTCTATGGCTACACCTTC. Translated: CASSDPNFYGYTF.

This clone was recorded a few times. The chain links TRBV7-9 to TRBJ1-2, with a possible D match to TRBD1 (5 bases). The CDR3 contains 16 residues. Germline-derived CDR1 and CDR2 are SEHNR and FQNEAQ (reference sequence). Deletions cut 2 bases from V and 3 bases from J, with 16 bases between. CDR3 sequence (DNA): TGTGCCAGCAGCTTAAAGGGGTCCGGTGCGGACTATGGCTACACCTTC. It is translated as CASSLKGSGADYGYTF.

The CDR3 protein is CASRGGLADYNEQFF. CDR3 coding DNA: TGTGCCAGCAGAGGGGGACTAGCGGATTACAATGAGCAGTTCTTC. The V call is TRBV6-1, the J call TRBJ2-1; 11 positions agree with TRBD2. V shed 6 bases, J shed 4 bases, and the junction held 5 bases outside the gene matches. Germline values: CDR1 MNHNS, CDR2 SASEGT. CDR3 length: 15 amino acids.

This clone was detected a few times. The chain employs TRBV4-2 and TRBJ1-6; D not resolved. The CDR3 contains 15 residues. Germline V gives CDR1 LGHNA, CDR2 YNFKEQ. The V gene lost 1 base and the J gene lost 3 bases, with 7 bases spanning the gap. The CDR3 nucleotides are TGTGCCAGCAGCCAAGGACACGGCTATAATTCACCCCTCCACTTT. This codes for CASSQGHGYNSPLHF.

This rearrangement joins TRBV7-2 to TRBJ1-5; D is uncertain. Between the trimmed V and J ends, which lost 5 bases and 9 bases, there was a span of 14 bases. There are 13 residues in the CDR3. CDR1 and CDR2 (germline): SGHTA, FQGNSA. This CDR3 is CASSTDRSPPQHF. DNA of the CDR3: TGTGCCAGCAGCACTGATCGTAGTCCGCCCCAGCATTTT. Looking up the rest from reference TRBV7-2 and TRBJ1-5 gives the full variable domain: GAGVSQSPSNKVTEKGKDVELRCDPISGHTALYWYRQSLGQGLEFLIYFQGNSAPDKSGLPSDRFSAERTGGSVSTLTIQRTQQEDSAVYLCASSTDRSPPQHFGDGTRLSIL.

This clone has a single count. J is TRBJ2-5 and V is TRBV5-6; 8 nucleotides agree with TRBD2. The CDR3 consists of 17 residues. Germline assignment: CDR1 SGHDT and CDR2 YYEEEE. J lost 2 bases, V lost 4 bases, and 13 bases had no gene match. DNA for the CDR3: TGTGCCAGCAGCCGGCCCGGGTTAGCGGGACTACAAGAGACCCAGTACTTC. Residues: CASSRPGLAGLQETQYF.

The chain's CDR3 is CSVARGNNQPQHF. CDR3 sequence (DNA): TGCAGCGTTGCGCGGGGAAACAATCAGCCCCAGCATTTT. This chain joins TRBV29-1 and TRBJ1-5; D is undetermined. This CDR3 contains 13 residues. CDR1 and CDR2 (germline): SQVTM, ANQGSEA. Between the trimmed V and J ends, which lost 4 bases and 3 bases, there was a span of 10 bases.

A few counts support this clone. The J gene is TRBJ2-1, the V gene TRBV29-1, with D unclear. The V gene lost 7 bases and the J gene lost 2 bases, with 6 bases spanning the gap. The V gene's germline CDR1 is SQVTM and CDR2 ANQGSEA. The CDR3 totals 11 residues. The CDR3 reads CSARAYNEQFF. The CDR3 region has the DNA TGCAGCGCCCGTGCCTACAATGAGCAGTTCTTC.

The gene calls are TRBV9 and TRBJ2-3; TRBD2 is a possible D gene (6 bases). The CDR3 runs 14 residues. Germline values: CDR1 SGDLS, CDR2 YYNGEE. Trimming left V 5 bases short and J 3 bases short, with 13 bases between. DNA for the CDR3: TGTGCCAGCAGAGTCGGGGGAAGTACAGATACGCAGTATTTT. This gives the protein CASRVGGSTDTQYF.

The chain couples TRBV7-3 to TRBJ2-3; D call uncertain. CDR1 and CDR2 (germline): SGHTA, FQGTGA. V lost 1 base and J lost 7, with 9 bases in between. This CDR3 is built from 13 residues. Written as DNA, the CDR3 is TGTGCCAGCAGCTTAAGTGGTGCAAATACGCAGTATTTT. Translated, it gives CASSLSGANTQYF.